This is a list of T cell receptor beta chains from one sample in a study of T cells in Graves' hyperthyroidism and ophthalmopathy. Via MiXCR, TCRdb re-called the multiplex PCR reads, giving one row per CDR3 protein. This table holds under 650,000 distinct CDR3 sequences, 16% found once. What was sequenced was blood. The source is a young woman with Graves' hyperthyroidism. CDR3s include the opening cysteine and the closing phenylalanine or tryptophan. D genes are given only for firm matches. Some rows have no size entry. The others give once, few or many, or a class for an expanded clone.

j_call clone_size d_call v_call cdr3_aa cdr3_nt
TRBJ2-5 few NA TRBV30 CAWRGGHQETQYF TGTGCCTGGAGAGGAGGGCACCAAGAGACCCAGTACTTC
TRBJ2-1 few TRBD2 TRBV19 CASSISGNNYNEQFF TGTGCCAGTAGTATCAGCGGGAATAACTACAATGAGCAGTTCTTC
TRBJ1-4 NA NA TRBV5-1 CASSFMTGQEKLFF TGCGCCAGCAGCTTCATGACCGGTCAAGAAAAACTGTTTTTT
TRBJ2-1 many NA TRBV7-2 CASSLGWVNEQFF TGTGCCAGCAGCTTAGGGTGGGTAAATGAGCAGTTCTTC
TRBJ1-2 many TRBD1 TRBV6-1 CASRSGTGRYGYTF TGTGCCAGCAGATCCGGGACAGGACGTTATGGCTACACCTTC
TRBJ1-5 few TRBD1 TRBV6-1 CASSALVQGKQGGYGNQPQHF TGTGCCAGCAGTGCTCTCGTACAAGGGAAACAGGGGGGGTATGGCAATCAGCCCCAGCATTTT
TRBJ2-7 many TRBD1 TRBV6-2/TRBV6-3 CASSYRDSPYEQYF TGTGCCAGCAGTTACCGGGACAGTCCCTACGAGCAGTACTTC
TRBJ2-1 many TRBD2 TRBV6-1 CASSSSGFSSYNEQFF TGTGCCAGCAGTTCTAGCGGGTTTAGCTCCTACAATGAGCAGTTCTTC
TRBJ2-1 many NA TRBV28 CASTKLVISYNEQFF TGTGCCAGCACCAAGCTAGTAATCTCCTACAATGAGCAGTTCTTC
TRBJ2-7 NA NA TRBV28 CASSKLTQGSEQYF TGTGCCAGCAGTAAACTCACGCAGGGTAGCGAGCAGTACTTC
TRBJ2-7 many NA TRBV6-1 CASSRTDWYEQYF TGTGCCAGCAGTAGGACTGATTGGTACGAGCAGTACTTC
TRBJ1-1 many TRBD1 TRBV7-6 CASSSDKQGIGFYTEAFF TGTGCCAGCAGCTCCGATAAACAGGGGATTGGCTTCTACACTGAAGCTTTCTTT
TRBJ1-2 many TRBD1 TRBV5-5 CASSFGTGPSYGYTF TGTGCCAGCAGCTTCGGGACAGGGCCAAGCTATGGCTACACCTTC
TRBJ2-6 few NA TRBV2 CASSGDGRSGANVLTF TGTGCCAGCAGCGGGGACGGGCGCTCTGGGGCCAACGTCCTGACTTTC
TRBJ2-7 NA NA TRBV20-1 CSARSVGTAAYEQYF TGCAGTGCTAGAAGTGTCGGGACCGCAGCCTACGAGCAGTACTTC
TRBJ2-1 many TRBD2 TRBV11-3 CASSFEREGRSEQFF TGTGCCAGCAGCTTCGAACGGGAGGGCCGGAGTGAGCAGTTCTTC
TRBJ2-1 NA TRBD1 TRBV19 CASSPQGEPDYNEQFF TGTGCCAGTAGTCCCCAGGGGGAGCCGGATTACAATGAGCAGTTCTTC
TRBJ1-5 many NA TRBV12-3/TRBV12-4 CASSFQPQPQHF TGTGCCAGCAGTTTTCAACCTCAGCCCCAGCATTTT
TRBJ1-6 few NA TRBV2 CASSEEQSYNSPLHF TGTGCCAGCAGTGAGGAACAGTCCTATAATTCACCCCTCCACTTT
TRBJ1-3 many TRBD1 TRBV30 CAWRPRDRGFGNTIYF TGTGCCTGGCGTCCTCGGGACAGGGGGTTTGGAAACACCATATATTTT
TRBJ2-7 many NA TRBV7-9 CASSRDAFYEQYF TGTGCCAGCAGCCGGGACGCCTTCTACGAGCAGTACTTC
TRBJ2-5 many TRBD2 TRBV7-3 CASSLNPGGETQYF TGTGCCAGCAGCTTAAATCCGGGGGGGGAGACCCAGTACTTC
TRBJ2-7 few TRBD1 TRBV19 CASSRDRVGYEQYF TGTGCCAGTAGCCGGGACAGGGTGGGCTACGAGCAGTACTTC
TRBJ2-2 few TRBD2 TRBV9 CASGSGINTGELFF TGTGCCAGCGGAAGCGGGATTAACACCGGGGAGCTGTTTTTT
TRBJ2-3 few NA TRBV5-6 CASSSKTRPDTQYF TGTGCCAGCAGCTCGAAGACTAGACCAGATACGCAGTATTTT
TRBJ1-1 many TRBD1 TRBV28 CASILVTGPMTEAFF TGTGCCAGCATTCTGGTGACAGGGCCAATGACTGAAGCTTTCTTT
TRBJ2-1 many TRBD1 TRBV20-1 CSHRDRDYNEQFF TGCAGTCATCGGGACAGGGACTACAATGAGCAGTTCTTC
TRBJ1-1 many TRBD1 TRBV20-1 CSAGGTGGTEAFF TGCAGTGCTGGCGGGACAGGGGGGACTGAAGCTTTCTTT
TRBJ2-7 NA TRBD2 TRBV28 CASSSPSSGNEQYF TGTGCCAGCAGTTCCCCCAGTAGCGGGAATGAGCAGTACTTC
TRBJ1-2 few NA TRBV9 CASSPSTRNYGYTF TGTGCCAGCAGCCCTTCGACTCGTAACTATGGCTACACCTTC
TRBJ2-3 NA NA TRBV24-1 CATSDLRDGRTDTQYF TGTGCCACCAGTGACCTCCGGGACGGTCGCACAGATACGCAGTATTTT
TRBJ2-1 many NA TRBV7-9 CASSSRRQVRYNEQFF TGTGCCAGCAGCTCACGTCGACAGGTGAGGTACAATGAGCAGTTCTTC
TRBJ2-1 NA NA TRBV4-3 CASSQDHGEPLSYNEQFF TGCGCCAGCAGCCAAGATCATGGGGAGCCCCTCTCCTACAATGAGCAGTTCTTC
TRBJ1-5 NA NA TRBV2 CASSDSRRGNQPQHF TGTGCCAGCAGTGATTCCCGTAGAGGCAATCAGCCCCAGCATTTT
TRBJ2-5 once TRBD2 TRBV6-2/TRBV6-3 CASTEGSGETQYF TGTGCCAGCACCGAAGGTAGCGGGGAGACCCAGTACTTC
TRBJ2-1 many TRBD1 TRBV2 CAGQGYNEQFF TGTGCCGGACAGGGTTACAATGAGCAGTTCTTC
TRBJ2-7 few NA TRBV4-3 CASSQGADGIEQYF TGCGCCAGCAGCCAAGGAGCTGACGGAATCGAGCAGTACTTC
TRBJ2-1 few TRBD2 TRBV18 CASSPSLAGEGPEQFF TGTGCCAGCTCACCGTCGCTAGCGGGAGAGGGTCCAGAGCAGTTCTTC
TRBJ2-1 few NA TRBV5-1 CASSSSGVGSEQFF TGCGCCAGCAGCTCCTCTGGGGTTGGGAGTGAGCAGTTCTTC
TRBJ1-4 NA NA TRBV18 CASSPPQGTEKLFF TGTGCCAGCTCACCACCGCAGGGGACGGAGAAACTGTTTTTT
TRBJ2-1 many TRBD2 TRBV28 CASSLPGTSGSSLEQFF TGTGCCAGCTCCCTTCCCGGGACTAGCGGCAGTTCCCTTGAGCAGTTCTTC
TRBJ2-1 NA TRBD2 TRBV7-3 CASSLDPGGGFEQFF TGTGCCAGCAGCTTAGACCCGGGAGGCGGGTTTGAGCAGTTCTTC
TRBJ2-2 NA NA TRBV6-5 CASSYSIGTGELFF TGTGCCAGCAGTTACTCGATAGGAACCGGGGAGCTGTTTTTT
TRBJ1-1 few NA TRBV7-2 CASSLLGEGEAFF TGTGCCAGCAGCTTACTAGGGGAGGGTGAAGCTTTCTTT
TRBJ1-6 few NA TRBV28 CASSVGGKNSPLHF TGTGCCAGCAGTGTAGGGGGGAAGAATTCACCCCTCCACTTT
TRBJ2-1 NA TRBD2 TRBV27 CASSLSYSTGGNSYNEQFF TGTGCCAGCAGTTTGTCCTATTCTACGGGAGGGAATTCCTACAATGAGCAGTTCTTC
TRBJ2-1 many NA TRBV2 CASSEETNEQFF TGTGCCAGCAGTGAAGAGACTAATGAGCAGTTCTTC
TRBJ2-5 many TRBD1 TRBV2 CASSETETGKKTQYF TGTGCCAGCAGTGAAACCGAGACAGGGAAAAAGACCCAGTACTTC
TRBJ1-4 NA NA TRBV11-2 CASSLERWEKLFF TGTGCCAGCAGCTTAGAGCGTTGGGAAAAACTGTTTTTT
TRBJ2-1 few TRBD2 TRBV18 CASSPGSGRRTGDEQFF TGTGCCAGCTCACCTGGTAGCGGGAGAAGGACGGGCGATGAGCAGTTCTTC
TRBJ2-3 NA TRBD2 TRBV20-1 CSARLAGALSGTDTQYF TGCAGTGCTAGACTAGCGGGAGCGCTCAGTGGCACAGATACGCAGTATTTT